This is a list of T cell receptor beta chains from one sample in a study of blood T cell repertoires in COVID-19. Repertoires were generated with immunoSEQ multiplex PCR, while TCRdb's copy carries only in-frame clones and drops some. Here the sample spans about 160,000 clones, approximately 80% being singletons. The sequenced sample was peripheral blood. The receptors come from an older man with acute or convalescent COVID-19. Each CDR3 is given without its conserved first and last residue.

V: TRBV7-2
J: TRBJ1-6
CDR3: ASSPAFGTGVSPLH

V: TRBV24-1
J: TRBJ1-2
CDR3: ATSDAGTASE

V: TRBV29-1
J: TRBJ2-3
CDR3: SVESQAQDTQY

V: TRBV6-5
J: TRBJ2-7
CDR3: ASRTLLEGYEQY

V: TRBV28
J: TRBJ2-3
CDR3: ASGQGSTDTQY

V: TRBV7-7
J: TRBJ2-3
CDR3: ASSLAGGSTDTQY

V: TRBV12-5
J: TRBJ1-5
CDR3: ASGLGREPSNQPQH

V: TRBV10-3
J: TRBJ1-2
CDR3: AISDPRRDMNYGYT

V: TRBV13
J: TRBJ1-5
CDR3: ASRVGRKIFDNQPQH

V: TRBV4-1
J: TRBJ1-1
CDR3: ASSHPGGRGNTEAF

V: TRBV5-8
J: TRBJ1-5
CDR3: ASSPGQNQPQH

V: TRBV28
J: TRBJ1-2
CDR3: ASSYRTGPYGYT

V: TRBV5-1
J: TRBJ1-6
CDR3: ASYEGGSYNSPLH

V: TRBV1
J: TRBJ2-2
CDR3: TSSHFKRGTSGRENTGELF

V: TRBV6-4
J: TRBJ1-2
CDR3: ASSDSGSARGSYGYT

V: TRBV12-3/TRBV12-4
J: TRBJ1-4
CDR3: ASTRGRGEKLF

V: TRBV14
J: TRBJ2-3
CDR3: ASSDTGGIGTDTQY

V: TRBV28
J: TRBJ1-2
CDR3: ASSLSNYGYT

V: TRBV19
J: TRBJ2-7
CDR3: ASSIIGGAAAEQY

V: TRBV19
J: TRBJ2-3
CDR3: ASMSGGSDTQY

V: TRBV7-8
J: TRBJ2-3
CDR3: ASSPIYSEQGRDTQY

V: TRBV6-5
J: TRBJ2-7
CDR3: ASSYGGQGSYEQY

V: TRBV24-1
J: TRBJ2-3
CDR3: ATSERTGSPDTQY

V: TRBV6-1
J: TRBJ1-4
CDR3: ASSEALVKLF

V: TRBV2
J: TRBJ2-7
CDR3: ASSEAGGHPRDEQY

V: TRBV4-1
J: TRBJ2-3
CDR3: ASSPGQGLSTDTQY

V: TRBV7-9
J: TRBJ2-5
CDR3: ASSDRRGQPALQETQY